This TCR beta chain was identified in a study of T cell responses to AZD1222 COVID-19 vaccine. Whole-study findings and limits: Donors in the cohort were predominantly white British and more often female, and clonal diversity was possibly underestimated. Repertoire sampling was restricted to post-peak T cell response timepoints.

Libraries were prepared by immunoSEQ multiplex PCR; TCRdb keeps only in-frame clonotypes and omits some of them. This table has about 170,000 clones, roughly 92% appearing once. Remarks on this clone: Antigen specificity is unknown.

V lost 2 bases and J lost 0, with 2 bases in between. The CDR3 contains 13 residues. The sequencing used peripheral blood, collected on day 0 of AZD1222 vaccination. The V call is TRBV12-3 or TRBV12-4, the J call TRBJ2-1; no firm D call. The TCR comes from an adult in good health. The DNA for the CDR3 is TGTGCCAGCAGTTTAAACTCCTACAATGAGCAGTTCTTC. Translated: CASSLNSYNEQFF.